The 26 T cell receptor beta chains given below trace back to one sample, sequenced in a study of identical twins. TCRdb ran MiXCR on the 5' RACE reads and lists one entry per CDR3 protein. The table lists 200,000 to 250,000 distinct CDR3 sequences, roughly a tenth of them singletons. Material for sequencing was memory T cells sorted from blood. These receptors all stem from a man aged 45-60 years in good health.

This clonotype showed up many times. The rearrangement joins TRBV20-1 to TRBJ1-1; D not resolved. Trimming shortened V by 3 bases and J by 0 bases, and 2 bases separated the two germline ends. The CDR3 totals 11 residues. Germline lookup yields CDR1 DFQATT and CDR2 SNEGSKA (reference sequence). The CDR3 loop is CSARLNTEAFF. CDR3 nucleotide sequence: TGCAGTGCTAGGCTGAACACTGAAGCTTTCTTT.

This clonotype was seen repeatedly, ten times or more. V gene TRBV12-3 or TRBV12-4 combines with J gene TRBJ2-3, with D tentatively TRBD2 (5 bases). The CDR3 contains 13 residues. V shed 3 bases and J shed 3 bases, with 7 bases lying between them. The CDR3 bases are TGTGCCAGCAGTTTCGGAGGTACAGATACGCAGTATTTT. Protein sequence: CASSFGGTDTQYF.

The chain carries TRBV5-5 and TRBJ1-2; D uncertain. Trimming pared 6 bases from V and 7 bases from J, leaving 16 bases between. This CDR3 contains 13 residues. Germline CDR1 SGHKS, CDR2 YYEKEE (reference sequence). CDR3 protein: CASNPPTVSGYTF. For the CDR3, the DNA is TGTGCCAGCAACCCCCCGACGGTCTCTGGCTACACCTTC.

There are a few counts of this clonotype. The chain combines TRBV20-1 with TRBJ2-1; 8 nucleotides line up with TRBD2. The V segment lost 1 base and the J segment 4 bases; nucleotides outside the gene matches: 9. Germline V gives CDR1 DFQATT, CDR2 SNEGSKA (reference sequence). CDR3 length: 16 amino acids. DNA of the CDR3: TGCAGTGCTAGAGTCGGAAGCGGGAGTAAGTACAATGAGCAGTTCTTC. It specifies CSARVGSGSKYNEQFF.

This clonotype appeared many times. This chain links TRBV7-8 with TRBJ2-3; the D is unclear. V lost 1 base and J 8 bases, leaving 13 bases between the germline ends. Germline V gene data show CDR1 as SGHVS and CDR2 as FQNEAQ. The CDR3 spans 14 residues. The CDR3 protein is CASSLGSRLATQYF. CDR3 bases: TGTGCCAGCAGCTTAGGCTCGAGGCTGGCTACGCAGTATTTT.

This clonotype was picked up a small number of times. The DNA for the CDR3 is TGTGCCAGCAGCCATCAGCGGGGGCCGAGCACAGATACGCAGTATTTT. It is translated as CASSHQRGPSTDTQYF. This chain joins TRBV14 and TRBJ2-3; TRBD2 agrees at 8 bases. CDR3 length: 16 residues. The germline CDR1 and CDR2 sequences are SGHDN and FVKESK. V shed 3 bases, J shed 0 bases, and the junction held 5 bases outside the gene matches. The whole variable domain, remainder taken from reference TRBV14 and TRBJ2-3, is EAGVTQFPSHSVIEKGQTVTLRCDPISGHDNLYWYRRVMGKEIKFLLHFVKESKQDESGMPNNRFLAERTGGTYSTLKVQPAELEDSGVYFCASSHQRGPSTDTQYFGPGTRLTVL.

This clonotype was recorded many times. V is TRBV18 and J is TRBJ2-5, with no clear D. Per germline, CDR1 KGHSH and CDR2 LQKENI. Trimming removed 0 bases from V and 2 bases from J, with 7 bases in between. This CDR3 is built from 14 residues. CDR3 in DNA: TGTGCCAGCTCACCACCGGTTAGACAAGAGACCCAGTACTTC. As protein: CASSPPVRQETQYF.

A few counts support this clonotype. V gene TRBV20-1 combines with J gene TRBJ2-5; TRBD2 agrees at 11 bases. The CDR3 spans 14 residues. Germline V gene data show CDR1 as DFQATT and CDR2 as SNEGSKA (reference sequence). With V trimmed by 5 bases and J by 5 bases, 7 bases remained unmatched. The CDR3 region has the DNA TGCAGTGCTCGAGGGACTAGCGGTTCGGAGACCCAGTACTTC. Its protein product is CSARGTSGSETQYF.

At least ten counts were recorded for this clonotype. The chain uses TRBV15 and TRBJ2-3; D not certain. From germline, CDR1 is LNHNV and CDR2 YYDKDF (reference sequence). V lost 0 bases and J 1 base, leaving 11 bases between the germline ends. The CDR3 runs 16 residues. This CDR3 is CATSREGSVGTDTQYF. CDR3 DNA: TGTGCCACCAGCAGAGAGGGCAGCGTGGGCACAGATACGCAGTATTTT.

The CDR3 DNA is TGTGCCAGCAGCCAAGCTAGCGGGGGGGTTTACAATGAGCAGTTCTTC. This encodes CASSQASGGVYNEQFF. The chain joins TRBV4-2 to TRBJ2-1, with 12 positions matching TRBD2. The CDR3 runs 16 residues. The germline gives CDR1 LGHNA, CDR2 YNFKEQ. The V gene end was trimmed by 1 base and the J gene end by 4 bases; junction bases not matched to a gene: 2.

This clonotype was observed many times. This sequence joins TRBV28 and TRBJ2-2; D remains unclear. Germline-derived CDR1 and CDR2 are MDHEN and SYDVKM. V lost 5 bases and J lost 3, with 13 bases in between. The CDR3 loop spans 15 amino acids. The CDR3 is CASSPSSAYTGELFF. The CDR3 nucleotides read TGTGCCAGCAGTCCGTCCAGCGCTTACACCGGGGAGCTGTTTTTT. Looking up the rest from reference TRBV28 and TRBJ2-2 gives the full variable domain: DVKVTQSSRYLVKRTGEKVFLECVQDMDHENMFWYRQDPGLGLRLIYFSYDVKMKEKGDIPEGYSVSREKKERFSLILESASTNQTSMYLCASSPSSAYTGELFFGEGSRLTVL.

This chain connects TRBV7-2 to TRBJ2-2; 7 positions match TRBD1. Germline values: CDR1 SGHTA, CDR2 FQGNSA. The CDR3 runs to 16 residues. The ends lost 1 base at V and 3 bases at J; junction bases unmatched: 5. DNA for the CDR3: TGTGCCAGCAGCTTAGGCGGTAGGGGGCACACCGGGGAGCTGTTTTTT. Its protein is CASSLGGRGHTGELFF.

This chain links TRBV7-9 with TRBJ2-7; D might be TRBD2 (5 bases). The CDR3 runs 13 residues. Germline V lookup: CDR1 SEHNR, CDR2 FQNEAQ (reference sequence). V was pared by 3 bases and J by 3 bases, with 9 bases between. The CDR3 DNA reads TGTGCCAGCAGCTTTACTAGGAACTACGAGCAGTACTTC. It is translated as CASSFTRNYEQYF.

This clonotype was seen many times. The gene calls are TRBV18 and TRBJ2-5; D is undetermined. Trimming removed 1 base at V and 4 bases at J, with 10 bases between. This CDR3 comprises 14 residues. Germline V lookup: CDR1 KGHSH, CDR2 LQKENI. The CDR3 DNA follows: TGTGCCAGCTCACCACGGTCTTCGCGAGAGACCCAGTACTTC. As protein: CASSPRSSRETQYF.

This chain connects TRBV27 to TRBJ2-7, with TRBD1 matching over 7 bases. CDR1 and CDR2 from the germline V gene are MNHEY and SMNVEV (reference sequence). The CDR3 covers 16 residues. J was trimmed by 1 base and V by 2 bases; bases with no gene match: 8. Here the CDR3 reads CASSLLPGGNSYEQYF. The CDR3 DNA follows: TGTGCCAGCAGTTTACTTCCAGGGGGAAATTCCTACGAGCAGTACTTC.

The V gene is TRBV9, the J gene TRBJ2-5; the D gene could be TRBD1 or TRBD2 (5 bases each). The CDR3 extends over 11 amino acids. Germline loops: CDR1 SGDLS, CDR2 YYNGEE. With 3 bases removed from V and 5 bases from J, the gap between germline ends came to 5 bases. In nucleotides, the CDR3 is TGTGCCAGCAGCGGGGGGGAGACCCAGTACTTC. As protein: CASSGGETQYF.

This clonotype was seen many times. The J gene is TRBJ2-1, the V gene TRBV6-1; D possibly corresponds to TRBD2 (5 bases). Germline V gene lookup returns CDR1 MNHNS and CDR2 SASEGT. The CDR3 has 11 residues. Trimming cost V 6 bases and J 10 bases, with 10 bases left between them. The CDR3 loop is CASRLTKEQFF. In DNA form, the CDR3 reads TGTGCCAGCAGACTGACTAAAGAGCAGTTCTTC.

The table lists this clonotype with a few counts. This rearrangement joins TRBV5-1 to TRBJ2-5, with 9 bases that match TRBD1. V gave up 4 bases and J gave up 4 bases; unmatched junction bases: 5. The CDR3 covers 14 residues. CDR1 and CDR2 from the germline V gene are SGHRS and YFSETQ. CDR3 in amino acids: CASSDTGGAETQYF. The CDR3, as DNA: TGCGCCAGCAGCGATACAGGGGGCGCAGAGACCCAGTACTTC.

The V call is TRBV4-1, the J call TRBJ2-2; 12 bases are a match to TRBD2. Germline V CDR1 and CDR2: MGHRA, YSYEKL. Trimming cost V 3 bases and J 0 bases; bases outside gene matches: 5. CDR3 length: 18 amino acids. The CDR3 loop is CASSQLTSGGSNTGELFF. For the CDR3, the DNA is TGCGCCAGCAGCCAGCTGACTAGCGGGGGATCGAACACCGGGGAGCTGTTTTTT.

The sample holds many counts of this clonotype. Here the CDR3 reads CSVPPGPQETQYF. CDR3 DNA: TGCAGCGTTCCTCCTGGGCCGCAAGAGACCCAGTACTTC. This chain connects TRBV29-1 to TRBJ2-5; D ambiguous. CDR3 length: 13 amino acids. The V gene lost 5 bases and the J gene lost 2 bases, with 12 bases spanning the gap. Germline V gene data show CDR1 as SQVTM and CDR2 as ANQGSEA.

There are many counts of this clonotype. The DNA for the CDR3 is TGTGCCAGCAGTTCGTCTACCCTAGGCGGTTGGCAGTTCTTC. Translation: CASSSSTLGGWQFF. The chain carries TRBV6-5 and TRBJ2-1; D uncertain. With 4 bases removed from V and 12 bases from J, the gap between germline ends came to 19 bases. The CDR3 runs to 14 residues. Germline V lookup: CDR1 MNHEY, CDR2 SVGAGI.

The rearrangement uses TRBV4-2 and TRBJ1-6, with TRBD1 identical over 8 bases. The CDR3 is made up of 17 amino acids. From germline, CDR1 is LGHNA and CDR2 YNFKEQ. With 0 bases clipped from V and 7 bases from J, the junction kept 8 bases outside the gene matches. The CDR3 sequence: CASSQDITGGWNSPLHF. The CDR3 nucleotides are TGTGCCAGCAGCCAAGATATCACAGGGGGTTGGAATTCACCCCTCCACTTT.

This clonotype was detected a few times. The chain links TRBV28 to TRBJ2-5; 11 bases align to TRBD1. Per the germline V gene, CDR1 is MDHEN and CDR2 is SYDVKM. CDR3 length: 15 residues. V dropped 7 bases and J dropped 4; count of bases not matched to a gene: 8. The CDR3 DNA follows: TGTGCCAGCAAACCCCCCGGGACAGGGGGAGAGACCCAGTACTTC. Translated, it gives CASKPPGTGGETQYF.

The chain combines TRBV5-1 with TRBJ1-6; 8 nucleotides match TRBD1. The CDR3 extends over 16 amino acids. Per the germline V gene, CDR1 is SGHRS and CDR2 is YFSETQ. Trimming cost V 4 bases and J 6 bases; bases outside gene matches: 9. The CDR3 DNA is TGCGCCAGCAGCGTATGGTGGACAGGGACTAATTCACCCCTCCACTTT. This codes for CASSVWWTGTNSPLHF.

The chain recombines TRBV6-4 with TRBJ2-7, with TRBD1 identical over 12 bases. The CDR3 is 16 amino acids. Germline values: CDR1 MRHNA, CDR2 SNTAGT. J was trimmed by 7 bases and V by 5 bases; bases with no gene match: 12. The CDR3 nucleotides read TGTGCCAGCAGTAAACGGAGGGACAGGGGGCAAAGGGAGCAGTACTTC. As protein: CASSKRRDRGQREQYF.

Only a few counts were recorded for this clonotype. This clone may be a read error of a much larger clone one base away. The V gene is TRBV5-1, the J gene TRBJ2-7; 12 bases fit TRBD1. V dropped 2 bases and J dropped 5; count of bases not matched to a gene: 2. Per germline, CDR1 SGHRS and CDR2 YFSETQ. The CDR3 extends over 14 amino acids. In DNA form, the CDR3 reads TGCGCCAGCAGCTTCGGGACAGGGGGCCACGAGCAGTACTTC. As protein: CASSFGTGGHEQYF. The complete variable domain, with remaining parts taken from reference TRBV5-1 and TRBJ2-7, reads KAGVTQTPRYLIKTRGQQVTLSCSPISGHRSVSWYQQTPGQGLQFLFEYFSETQRNKGNFPGRFSGRQFSNSRSEMNVSTLELGDSALYLCASSFGTGGHEQYFGPGTRLTVT.